Shown below are 3 T cell receptor beta chains from a single sample sequenced in a study of radiation and T cells in renal cell carcinoma. Time point noted: blood 4 weeks post-SBRT, at nephrectomy. Treatment reported: 15 Gy SBRT to primary tumor, nephrectomy 4 weeks later. The method was immunoSEQ multiplex PCR; TCRdb's version includes in-frame clones alone and lacks a portion of them. This table holds around 95,000 clones, around 80% found once. Sequencing was performed on blood, taken from a patient whose treatment included radiotherapy and nephrectomy. The receptors were sampled from a man aged 55 to 69 with renal cell carcinoma.

The rearrangement links TRBV7-3 to TRBJ2-1, with a weak D call TRBD2 (6 bases). Trimming left V 5 bases short and J 10 bases short, with 15 bases between. This CDR3 spans 13 amino acids. Germline V gene sequence: CDR1 SGHTA, CDR2 FQGTGA. The CDR3 reads CASSPFDGGEQFF. The CDR3 DNA reads TGTGCCAGCAGCCCGTTCGATGGGGGGGAGCAGTTCTTC.

The chain carries TRBV5-1 and TRBJ2-1, with 7 bases aligning to TRBD2. V was pared by 0 bases and J by 0 bases, with 3 bases of the junction left unmatched. The CDR3 contains 16 residues. The germline V gene has CDR1 SGHRS and CDR2 YFSETQ. Written as DNA, the CDR3 is TGCGCCAGCAGCTTGGGTTCTAGCGGCTCCTACAATGAGCAGTTCTTC. As protein: CASSLGSSGSYNEQFF.

The CDR3 sequence: CASSLGGTSASPLHF. CDR3 nucleotides: TGTGCCAGCAGCTTAGGCGGGACATCGGCTTCACCCCTCCACTTT. The J gene is TRBJ1-6, the V gene TRBV7-9, with D maybe TRBD1 (6 bases). This CDR3 is 15 amino acids long. Germline CDR1 reads SEHNR; CDR2 reads FQNEAQ (reference sequence). Trimming left V 1 base short and J 9 bases short, with 13 bases between.